The present TCR beta chain was sequenced within a study of a mutant IDH1 vaccine in newly diagnosed glioma (dated by TCRdb to about 2021). Regarding the research as a whole: Patients were given eight vaccinations, in weeks 1, 3, 5, 7, 11, 15, 19 and 23, which matched visits V03 through V10. Of the 32 patients who were treated, around 62% were male and about 40% were female, and the mean age was about 40 years. Before enrollment, most patients had been given radiochemotherapy with temozolomide as standard therapy, while the rest had received either radiotherapy alone or temozolomide alone. For exploratory analyses, longitudinal TCRB deep sequencing was carried out in roughly 23 treated patients wherever samples were available. Peripheral blood was drawn at six visits: V03 (baseline), V05, V07, V10, V12 and V13. Vaccination was initiated 4-6 weeks after radiotherapy alone, or concurrently with temozolomide cycles in the chemotherapy-containing groups.

As regards this clone: Its antigen remains unidentified. One base away there is no much larger clone; base qualities are not given.

Overall study results and their limits: No apparent relationship was observed between pseudoprogression and alterations in the top peripheral T cell clonotypes detected by TCRB sequencing. The authors noted that analyses of patient blood samples could not be reproduced because of sample limitations. Availability determined which PBMC samples were chosen for TCRB deep sequencing. Across multiple MHC alleles, vaccine-induced immune responses were seen in about 93% of patients.

The intended sense of this specimen's time point label: week 11, during vaccination. Each vaccine dose, consisting of 300 ug of a 20-mer mutant IDH1 peptide in Montanide, was administered subcutaneously with topical imiquimod. Newly diagnosed WHO grade 3 or 4 IDH1-mutant astrocytomas showing loss of nuclear ATRX were present in the donors. The samples were drawn from NOA16, a multicentre, single-arm, open-label phase I trial in Germany that tested a mutant IDH1 peptide vaccine in humans for the first time. The DNeasy Blood and Tissue Kit was used to extract genomic DNA from EDTA blood for TCRB sequencing. Library preparation used the immunoSEQ multiplex PCR assay. Rearranged TCR beta chain sequences were amplified with the hsTCRB Kit following the manufacturer's protocol. Sequencing of TCRB libraries was carried out on an Illumina MiSeq. The published analysis was carried out like this. The kit vendor's proprietary platform handled demultiplexing, trimming and gene mapping. TCRdb carries this immuneACCESS record with in-frame sequences only. Its versions omit some clonotypes, under half of them owing to an unresolved V gene in the studies checked, with the rest unexplained. The D gene and trimming were derived from the DNA, and the V and J assignments and clone size from that table. Within this sample are fewer than 35,000 clones, with about 73% of them counted one time only. Approximately 24% of the sample comes from the top ten.

This specimen was PBMCs, taken from a glioma patient whose treatment included an IDH1 peptide vaccine. The clonotype originates from a man between 25 and 39 years old with glioma.

The sequenced DNA: TGTGCCAGTAGGGACAGATACACTGAAGCTTTCTTT. It encodes CASRDRYTEAFF. The rearrangement joined TRBV19 to TRBJ1-1; a tentative D call is TRBD1 (6 bases match). The cysteine opens and the phenylalanine closes a CDR3 of 12 amino acids. Only the CDR3 portion is preserved as DNA: 36 bases, with reading frame beginning at the first base. In the germline V gene (reference sequence), CDR1 corresponds to LNHDA and CDR2 to SQIVND. Between the V and J ends, shortened by 6 bases and 3 bases respectively, the junction contains 8 bases.